The rows below give T cell receptor beta chains drawn from one sample of a study of blood T cell repertoires in COVID-19. The protocol was immunoSEQ multiplex PCR, while the TCRdb copy is restricted to in-frame clones and leaves out a portion. Of 140,000 to 150,000 clones in the sample, roughly 84% are singletons; the top ten hold roughly 5.5%. Sequencing input: PBMCs or T cells enriched from blood (not recorded which). These receptor sequences come from a woman aged 45-59 years who had been exposed to COVID-19. The CDR3 runs from the conserved cysteine through the conserved F or W. The D gene is left open where the match is weak. Not all rows give a size; the values are once, few, many and, for expanded clones, a class.

v_gene	len	j_gene	d_gene	abundance	CDR3nt	CDR3aa
TRBV2	15	TRBJ1-2	TRBD1	few	TGTGCCAGCAAAGCCGGGACAGGGAGTCACTATGGCTACACCTTC	CASKAGTGSHYGYTF
TRBV19	12	TRBJ2-3	.	.	TGTGCCAGTAGTGGAGGAGTAGCTCCGCAGTATTTT	CASSGGVAPQYF
TRBV6-5	15	TRBJ2-7	TRBD1	.	TGTGCCAGCAGTTACGGCAGACAGGGGGGATACGAGCAGTACTTC	CASSYGRQGGYEQYF
TRBV6-1	22	TRBJ1-5	.	.	TGTGCCAGCAGTGAAACAGAAGGGGTCGGGACACCCTTCCCGGCGGACAATCAGCCCCAGCATTTT	CASSETEGVGTPFPADNQPQHF
TRBV5-1	14	TRBJ1-1	.	few	TGCGCCAGCAGCTTGGCGGGAATGAACACTGAAGCTTTCTTT	CASSLAGMNTEAFF
TRBV13	15	TRBJ1-2	.	.	TGTGCCAGCAGCGACCGGGACACAGCTAACTATGGCTACACCTTC	CASSDRDTANYGYTF
TRBV11-2	15	TRBJ1-1	TRBD1	.	TGTGCCAGCAGCTCCGCGACAGGGGTGAACACTGAAGCTTTCTTT	CASSSATGVNTEAFF
TRBV3-1/TRBV3-2	16	TRBJ2-3	TRBD2	.	TGTGCCAGCAGCCTACCGACTAGCGCTAGCACAGATACGCAGTATTTT	CASSLPTSASTDTQYF
TRBV6-5	15	TRBJ2-5	TRBD1	.	TGTGCCAGCAGCCCCCTCATCAGGGGGCGGGAGACCCAGTACTTC	CASSPLIRGRETQYF
TRBV27	12	TRBJ2-5	.	.	TGTGCCAGCGCTAGACCGAAAGAGACCCAGTACTTC	CASARPKETQYF
TRBV7-2	14	TRBJ1-4	.	.	TGTGCCAGCAGCTCCAGGGGACCTAATGAAAAACTGTTTTTT	CASSSRGPNEKLFF
TRBV19	15	TRBJ1-3	.	.	TGTGCCAGTAGTATACGACGGAGCTCTGGAAACACCATATATTTT	CASSIRRSSGNTIYF
TRBV19	16	TRBJ1-2	.	once	TGTGCCAGTAGTATGGGCAGGGGAGTGTTGGACTATGGCTACACCTTC	CASSMGRGVLDYGYTF
TRBV5-4	15	TRBJ2-7	TRBD2	.	TGTGCCAGCAGCTTGGGGGGCCTCCTAGCGGGAGAGGTGTACTTC	CASSLGGLLAGEVYF
TRBV11-2	18	TRBJ2-5	TRBD1	.	TGTGCCAGCAGCTTGAAGTCCCGCACAGGGGCCGGACAAGAGACCCAGTACTTC	CASSLKSRTGAGQETQYF
TRBV3-1/TRBV3-2	17	TRBJ2-5	TRBD2	.	TGTGCCAGCAGCCAAGTAAGCGGGGGGTTAGGCGGGGAGACCCAGTACTTC	CASSQVSGGLGGETQYF
TRBV19	16	TRBJ1-2	.	.	TGTGCCACCCGTTTGACAGACCTAAAGCTCCCGAATGGCTACACCTTC	CATRLTDLKLPNGYTF
TRBV2	16	TRBJ2-3	TRBD2	.	TGTGCCAGCAGTGAAAGGACTAGCGGGAGAGTGGATACGCAGTATTTT	CASSERTSGRVDTQYF
TRBV10-3	14	TRBJ2-2	TRBD2	once	TGTGCCATCAGTGAGTCGCTAGCGGGCGGGGAGCTGTTTTTT	CAISESLAGGELFF